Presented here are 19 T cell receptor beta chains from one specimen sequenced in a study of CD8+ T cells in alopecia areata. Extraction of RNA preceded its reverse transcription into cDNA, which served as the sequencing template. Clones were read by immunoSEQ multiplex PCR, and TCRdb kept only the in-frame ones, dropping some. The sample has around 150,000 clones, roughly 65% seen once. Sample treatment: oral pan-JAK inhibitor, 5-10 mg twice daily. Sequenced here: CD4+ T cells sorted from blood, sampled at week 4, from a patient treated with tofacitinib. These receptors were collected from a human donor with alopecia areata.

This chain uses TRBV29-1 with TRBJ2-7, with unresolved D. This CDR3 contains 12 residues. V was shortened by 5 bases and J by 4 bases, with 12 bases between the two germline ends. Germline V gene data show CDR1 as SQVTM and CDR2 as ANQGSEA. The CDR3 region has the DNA TGCAGCGTTACGTTGACCACATACGAGCAGTACTTC. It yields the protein CSVTLTTYEQYF.

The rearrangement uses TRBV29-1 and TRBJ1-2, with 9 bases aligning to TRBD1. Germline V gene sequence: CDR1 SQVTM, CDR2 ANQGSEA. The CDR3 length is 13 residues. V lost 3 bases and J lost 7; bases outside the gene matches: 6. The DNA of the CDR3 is TGCAGCGTTGACACCGGGACAGGGTTTGGCTACACCTTC. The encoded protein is CSVDTGTGFGYTF.

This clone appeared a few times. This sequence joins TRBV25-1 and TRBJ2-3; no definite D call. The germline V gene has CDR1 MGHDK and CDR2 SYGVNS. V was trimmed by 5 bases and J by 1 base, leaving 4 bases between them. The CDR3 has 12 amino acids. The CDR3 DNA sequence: TGTGCCAGCAGTTATCGCACAGATACGCAGTATTTT. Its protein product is CASSYRTDTQYF.

CDR3 region: CASSLARLAGVLEQFF. CDR3 sequence (DNA): TGTGCCAGCAGCTTGGCGAGACTAGCGGGGGTACTTGAGCAGTTCTTC. The gene calls are TRBV5-6 and TRBJ2-1, with 12 bases lining up with TRBD2. Trimming removed 0 bases from V and 9 bases from J; junction bases left unmatched: 7. Germline V gene sequence: CDR1 SGHDT, CDR2 YYEEEE. The CDR3 extends over 16 amino acids.

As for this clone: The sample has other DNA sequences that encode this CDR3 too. In DNA form, the CDR3 reads TGCAGCGTTGGCGTGGGAGAGACCCAGTACTTC. Translation: CSVGVGETQYF. This chain joins TRBV29-1 and TRBJ2-5; D gene ambiguous. CDR1 is SQVTM and CDR2 is ANQGSEA in the germline V gene. The CDR3 extends over 11 amino acids. Trimming removed 4 bases at V and 4 bases at J, with 7 bases between.

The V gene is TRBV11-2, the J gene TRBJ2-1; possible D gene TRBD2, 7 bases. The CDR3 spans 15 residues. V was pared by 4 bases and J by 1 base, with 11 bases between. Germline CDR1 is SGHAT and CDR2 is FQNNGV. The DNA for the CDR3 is TGTGCCAGCAGCTGGGGGGGCCGGTCCTACAATGAGCAGTTCTTC. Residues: CASSWGGRSYNEQFF.

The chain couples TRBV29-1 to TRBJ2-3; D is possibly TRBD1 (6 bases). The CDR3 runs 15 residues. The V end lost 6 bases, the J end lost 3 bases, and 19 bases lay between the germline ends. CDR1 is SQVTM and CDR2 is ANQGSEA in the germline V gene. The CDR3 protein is CSVAGQGIGTDTQYF. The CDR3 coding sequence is TGCAGCGTGGCCGGCCAGGGGATTGGTACAGATACGCAGTATTTT.

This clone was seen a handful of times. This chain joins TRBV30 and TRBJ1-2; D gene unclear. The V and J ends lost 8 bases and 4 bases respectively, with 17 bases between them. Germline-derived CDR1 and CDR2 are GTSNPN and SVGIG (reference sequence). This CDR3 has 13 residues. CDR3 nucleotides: TGTGCCGGAGCGCCCCGGGGAGGCTATGGCTACACCTTC. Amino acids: CAGAPRGGYGYTF.

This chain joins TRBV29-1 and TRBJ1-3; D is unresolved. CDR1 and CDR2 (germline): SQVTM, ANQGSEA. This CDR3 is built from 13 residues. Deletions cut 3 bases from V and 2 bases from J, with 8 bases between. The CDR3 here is CSVERPPGNTIYF. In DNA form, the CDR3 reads TGCAGCGTTGAGAGGCCTCCTGGAAACACCATATATTTT.

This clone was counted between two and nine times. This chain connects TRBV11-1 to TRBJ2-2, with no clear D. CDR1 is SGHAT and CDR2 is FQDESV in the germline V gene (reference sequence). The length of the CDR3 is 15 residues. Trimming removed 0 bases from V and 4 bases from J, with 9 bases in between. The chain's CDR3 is CASSLARLPTGELFF. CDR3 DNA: TGTGCCAGCAGCTTAGCGAGACTTCCCACCGGGGAGCTGTTTTTT.

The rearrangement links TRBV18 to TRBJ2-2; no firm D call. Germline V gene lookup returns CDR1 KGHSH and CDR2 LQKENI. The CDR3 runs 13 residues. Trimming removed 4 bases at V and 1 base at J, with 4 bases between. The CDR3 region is CASSRENTGELFF. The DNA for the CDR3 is TGTGCCAGCTCACGAGAGAACACCGGGGAGCTGTTTTTT.

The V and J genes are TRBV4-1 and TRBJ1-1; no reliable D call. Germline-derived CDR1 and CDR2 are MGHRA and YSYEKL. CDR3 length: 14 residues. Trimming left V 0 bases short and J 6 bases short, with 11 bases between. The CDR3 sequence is CASSQDLGWPEAFF. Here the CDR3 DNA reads TGCGCCAGCAGCCAAGATTTGGGGTGGCCTGAAGCTTTCTTT.

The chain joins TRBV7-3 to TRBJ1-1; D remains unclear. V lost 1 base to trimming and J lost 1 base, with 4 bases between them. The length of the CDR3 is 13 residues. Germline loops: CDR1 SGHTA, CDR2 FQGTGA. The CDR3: CASSLNTNTEAFF. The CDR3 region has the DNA TGTGCCAGCAGCTTAAACACGAACACTGAAGCTTTCTTT.

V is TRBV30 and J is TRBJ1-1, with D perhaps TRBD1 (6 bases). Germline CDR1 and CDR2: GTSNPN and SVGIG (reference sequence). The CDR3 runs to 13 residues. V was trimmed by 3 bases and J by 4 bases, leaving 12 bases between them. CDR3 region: CAWSWGRGTEAFF. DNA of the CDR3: TGTGCCTGGAGCTGGGGGCGAGGCACTGAAGCTTTCTTT.

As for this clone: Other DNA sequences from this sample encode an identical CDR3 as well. DNA of the CDR3: TGTGCCAGCAGCTCGCAGGGATACGAGCAGTACTTC. It codes for CASSSQGYEQYF. The gene calls are TRBV7-2 and TRBJ2-7, with D perhaps TRBD1 (5 bases). The V gene lost 4 bases and the J gene lost 4 bases, with 8 bases spanning the gap. Germline CDR1 and CDR2: SGHTA and FQGNSA. The CDR3 extends over 12 amino acids.

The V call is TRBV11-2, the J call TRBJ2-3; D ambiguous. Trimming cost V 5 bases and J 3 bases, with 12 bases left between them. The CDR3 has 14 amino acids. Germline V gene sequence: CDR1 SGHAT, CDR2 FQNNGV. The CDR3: CASSPIGSTDTQYF. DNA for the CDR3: TGTGCCAGCAGCCCAATCGGTTCAACAGATACGCAGTATTTT.

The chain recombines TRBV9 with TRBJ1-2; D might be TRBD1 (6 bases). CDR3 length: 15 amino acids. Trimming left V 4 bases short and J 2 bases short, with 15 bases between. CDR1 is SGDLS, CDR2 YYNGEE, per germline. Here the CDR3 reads CASSPEWGRNYGYTF. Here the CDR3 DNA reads TGTGCCAGCAGCCCCGAGTGGGGGCGGAACTATGGCTACACCTTC.

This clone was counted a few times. CDR3 bases: TGTGCCACCAGCAGAGAGACAGGGAGATTGAGCGAGCAGTACTTC. This codes for CATSRETGRLSEQYF. The chain combines TRBV15 with TRBJ2-7, with 7 bases identical to TRBD1. The V gene's germline CDR1 is LNHNV and CDR2 YYDKDF (reference sequence). The CDR3 runs to 15 residues. J gave up 6 bases and V 0 bases, and 8 bases lay outside the gene matches. The full variable domain, with the rest looked up from reference TRBV15 and TRBJ2-7, is DAMVIQNPRYQVTQFGKPVTLSCSQTLNHNVMYWYQQKSSQAPKLLFHYYDKDFNNEADTPDNFQSRRPNTSFCFLDIRSPGLGDTAMYLCATSRETGRLSEQYFGPGTRLTVT.

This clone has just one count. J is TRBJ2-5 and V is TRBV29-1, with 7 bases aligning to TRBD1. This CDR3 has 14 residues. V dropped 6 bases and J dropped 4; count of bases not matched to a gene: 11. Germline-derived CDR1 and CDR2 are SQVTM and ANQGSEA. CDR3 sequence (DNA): TGCAGCGTGCGACAGGGATCGAGCGGAGAGACCCAGTACTTC. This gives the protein CSVRQGSSGETQYF.